A single sample is the source of the 30 T cell receptor beta chains below, sequenced in a study of cytotoxic CD8 clonotypes in ibrutinib-treated CLL. Method: immunoSEQ multiplex PCR; TCRdb's copy keeps in-frame clones and lacks some. The data hold about 35,000 clones, with 65% to 75% observed a single time. The sample here was PBMCs, taken at disease progression, from a patient treated with ibrutinib. These receptors were taken from a human donor with chronic lymphocytic leukemia.

V usage is TRBV5-6 and J usage is TRBJ2-5; TRBD2 is a possible D gene (5 bases). Trimming took 3 bases from V and 5 from J, leaving 11 bases between them. Germline V CDR1 and CDR2: SGHDT, YYEEEE. CDR3 length: 13 residues. The CDR3 DNA reads TGTGCCAGCAGCTCCCCCCGGAGGGAGACCCAGTACTTC. Translating it yields CASSSPRRETQYF.

The chain has TRBV19 and TRBJ2-5, with 8 nucleotides matching TRBD2. CDR3 length: 16 amino acids. The V gene end was trimmed by 7 bases and the J gene end by 2 bases; junction bases not matched to a gene: 12. Germline values: CDR1 LNHDA, CDR2 SQIVND (reference sequence). CDR3 protein: CASITPTGGWQETQYF. The CDR3 nucleotides are TGTGCCAGTATCACCCCCACGGGGGGGTGGCAAGAGACCCAGTACTTC.

This clone was seen a handful of times. The V gene is TRBV7-9, the J gene TRBJ1-6, with TRBD1 matching over 7 bases. The CDR3 length is 14 residues. Trimming took 1 base from V and 7 from J; bases not matched to a gene: 1. Germline CDR1 SEHNR, CDR2 FQNEAQ (reference sequence). DNA of the CDR3: TGTGCCAGCAGCTTAGTACAGGGGAATTCACCCCTCCACTTT. Encoded protein: CASSLVQGNSPLHF.

Relative to its sample, this clone is medium-sized. The V call is TRBV5-1, the J call TRBJ1-2; D gene unclear. Germline V gives CDR1 SGHRS, CDR2 YFSETQ. The CDR3 covers 13 residues. V gave up 0 bases and J gave up 8 bases, with 11 bases separating them. The CDR3 DNA sequence: TGCGCCAGCAGCTTGGGGCGGATGGAGGGCTACACCTTC. This translates into CASSLGRMEGYTF.

CDR3 residues: CASSPPGTQPQHF. CDR3 bases: TGCGCCAGCAGCCCCCCCGGGACTCAGCCCCAGCATTTT. The rearrangement joins TRBV4-1 to TRBJ1-5, with D possibly matching TRBD1 (5 bases). V was cut by 4 bases and J by 6 bases, with 10 bases left in between. CDR1 is MGHRA, CDR2 YSYEKL, per germline. The CDR3 extends over 13 amino acids.

The V gene is TRBV6-1, the J gene TRBJ2-3; D not resolved. From germline, CDR1 is MNHNS and CDR2 SASEGT. The V and J ends lost 8 bases and 2 bases respectively, with 11 bases between them. This CDR3 contains 13 residues. CDR3 in DNA: TGTGCCAGCGCGCCGAGTGTCACAGATACGCAGTATTTT. Its translation: CASAPSVTDTQYF.

In its sample, this clone was seen once. This chain uses TRBV11-2 with TRBJ2-3; 8 bases agree with TRBD2. Germline values: CDR1 SGHAT, CDR2 FQNNGV. This CDR3 is built from 15 residues. The V segment lost 4 bases and the J segment 0 bases; nucleotides outside the gene matches: 3. The CDR3, as DNA: TGTGCCAGCAGCTGGCGGGGGGCCAGCACAGATACGCAGTATTTT. It is translated as CASSWRGASTDTQYF. Full variable domain (missing parts from reference TRBV11-2 and TRBJ2-3): EAGVAQSPRYKIIEKRQSVAFWCNPISGHATLYWYQQILGQGPKLLIQFQNNGVVDDSQLPKDRFSAERLKGVDSTLKIQPAKLEDSAVYLCASSWRGASTDTQYFGPGTRLTVL.

By share of the sample, this clone is medium-sized (0.01 to 0.1%). In the same sample, other DNA sequences code for this CDR3. The V and J genes are TRBV4-2 and TRBJ1-4; D gene uncertain. Germline V gene data show CDR1 as LGHNA and CDR2 as YNFKEQ. V lost 0 bases and J 8 bases, leaving 7 bases between the germline ends. The CDR3 has 13 amino acids. The CDR3 here is CASSQESGEKLFF. CDR3 nucleotides: TGTGCCAGCAGCCAAGAATCCGGGGAAAAACTGTTTTTT.

V gene TRBV21-1 combines with J gene TRBJ2-7; the D call of TRBD2 is as the table states it, not checked on the DNA. TRBV21-1 is listed as a pseudogene. The CDR3 spans 16 residues. CDR3 region: CASSNSGGAPSYEQYF. The CDR3 DNA is TGTGCCAGCAGCAATAGCGGGGGCGCCCCCTCCTACGAGCAGTACTTC.

J is TRBJ1-1 and V is TRBV7-2, with D unresolved. The CDR3 spans 14 residues. Trimming left V 5 bases short and J 5 bases short, with 15 bases between. Germline CDR1 is SGHTA and CDR2 is FQGNSA. For the CDR3, the DNA is TGTGCCAGCAGCCCCTTTGCTGGTGGAACTGAAGCTTTCTTT. This gives the protein CASSPFAGGTEAFF. The full variable domain, its missing parts supplied by reference TRBV7-2 and TRBJ1-1, is GAGVSQSPSNKVTEKGKDVELRCDPISGHTALYWYRQSLGQGLEFLIYFQGNSAPDKSGLPSDRFSAERTGGSVSTLTIQRTQQEDSAVYLCASSPFAGGTEAFFGQGTRLTVV.

The chain couples TRBV6-5 to TRBJ2-7; D call uncertain. Germline CDR1 reads MNHEY; CDR2 reads SVGAGI. Trimming cost V 0 bases and J 5 bases, with 11 bases left between them. The CDR3 contains 14 residues. Written as DNA, the CDR3 is TGTGCCAGCAGTTACTCCGTCAAAGGCGACGAGCAGTACTTC. It encodes CASSYSVKGDEQYF.

J is TRBJ2-3 and V is TRBV7-8; 15 bases are a match to TRBD2. The CDR3 length is 16 residues. The trim removed 4 bases at V and 5 bases at J, leaving 4 bases unmatched. Germline V lookup: CDR1 SGHVS, CDR2 FQNEAQ. The CDR3 protein is CASSSRTSGGGDTQYF. The CDR3 DNA is TGTGCCAGCAGCTCCCGGACTAGCGGGGGGGGAGATACGCAGTATTTT.

The rearrangement links TRBV4-2 to TRBJ1-2, with 8 positions matching TRBD1. The CDR3 loop spans 17 amino acids. V shed 0 bases, J shed 4 bases, and the junction held 10 bases outside the gene matches. The germline gives CDR1 LGHNA, CDR2 YNFKEQ. CDR3 in amino acids: CASSQDSTDRALYGYTF. In DNA, the CDR3 is TGTGCCAGCAGCCAAGATTCTACGGACAGGGCCCTCTATGGCTACACCTTC.

J is TRBJ2-1 and V is TRBV5-4; TRBD2 matches 10 bases. The CDR3 covers 15 residues. The germline V gene encodes CDR1 SGHNT and CDR2 YYREEE (reference sequence). J lost 6 bases, V lost 2 bases, and 5 bases had no gene match. CDR3 DNA: TGTGCCAGCAGCTTAAAGCGGGGGGGTGTCAATGAGCAGTTCTTC. It codes for CASSLKRGGVNEQFF.

By sample share, this clone is medium-sized. The gene calls are TRBV5-1 and TRBJ2-7, with D perhaps matching TRBD2 (6 bases). The CDR3 spans 14 residues. The ends were cut back, 0 bases at V and 6 bases at J, with 13 bases in the middle. The germline V gene has CDR1 SGHRS and CDR2 YFSETQ. DNA for the CDR3: TGCGCCAGCAGCTTGGCTCAGGGAGGCTCCGAGCAGTACTTC. Residues: CASSLAQGGSEQYF.

This rearrangement joins TRBV6-1 to TRBJ1-5; the match to TRBD1 covers 12 bases. Germline V gene lookup returns CDR1 MNHNS and CDR2 SASEGT. V lost 6 bases to trimming and J lost 6 bases; unmatched junction nucleotides: 6. The CDR3 contains 15 residues. This chain's CDR3 is CASRIGTGGGQPQHF. The CDR3 coding sequence is TGTGCCAGCAGGATTGGGACAGGGGGCGGTCAGCCCCAGCATTTT.

J is TRBJ1-1 and V is TRBV29-1; 7 nucleotides agree with TRBD1. The CDR3 covers 11 residues. CDR1 and CDR2 (germline): SQVTM, ANQGSEA. V was clipped by 7 bases and J by 6 bases; unmatched bases: 5. The CDR3 loop is CSGGGGAEAFF. As DNA, the CDR3 is TGCAGCGGCGGAGGGGGCGCTGAAGCTTTCTTT. Full variable domain (missing parts from reference TRBV29-1 and TRBJ1-1): SAVISQKPSRDICQRGTSLTIQCQVDSQVTMMFWYRQQPGQSLTLIATANQGSEATYESGFVIDKFPISRPNLTFSTLTVSNMSPEDSSIYLCSGGGGAEAFFGQGTRLTVV.

This chain connects TRBV27 to TRBJ2-1, with 8 bases aligning to TRBD2. This CDR3 contains 15 residues. V lost 5 bases, J lost 0 bases, and 3 bases stayed unmatched. Germline V lookup: CDR1 MNHEY, CDR2 SMNVEV (reference sequence). The CDR3 nucleotides read TGTGCCAGCAGTATAGCGGGGCGCTCCTACAATGAGCAGTTCTTC. This encodes CASSIAGRSYNEQFF.

The V gene is TRBV28, the J gene TRBJ1-3; tentative D call: TRBD1 (6 bases). This CDR3 has 15 amino acids. The germline gives CDR1 MDHEN, CDR2 SYDVKM. The V gene lost 6 bases and the J gene lost 0 bases, with 12 bases spanning the gap. The CDR3 nucleotides read TGTGCCAGCAGAGCCCAGGGGTACTCTGGAAACACCATATATTTT. Amino acid sequence: CASRAQGYSGNTIYF.

The chain couples TRBV5-1 to TRBJ2-7; D remains unclear. CDR3 length: 14 residues. The ends were cut back, 1 base at V and 2 bases at J, with 10 bases in the middle. The germline V gene encodes CDR1 SGHRS and CDR2 YFSETQ. The CDR3: CASSLSTDTYEQYF. The CDR3, as DNA: TGCGCCAGCAGCTTGAGTACAGATACCTACGAGCAGTACTTC.

The chain combines TRBV4-1 with TRBJ2-7; 9 nucleotides align to TRBD2. J lost 0 bases, V lost 0 bases, and 6 bases had no gene match. Germline loops: CDR1 MGHRA, CDR2 YSYEKL. This CDR3 is built from 17 residues. CDR3 loop: CASSQDPAGGLSYEQYF. The DNA for the CDR3 is TGCGCCAGCAGCCAAGATCCAGCGGGGGGACTCTCCTACGAGCAGTACTTC.

The CDR3 loop reads CAPVRGAYEQYF. The CDR3 nucleotides read TGCGCCCCTGTTAGGGGTGCCTACGAGCAGTACTTC. The rearrangement joins TRBV5-1 to TRBJ2-7; tentative D call: TRBD1 (5 bases). V was clipped by 10 bases and J by 2 bases, with 13 bases between them. Germline V gene data show CDR1 as SGHRS and CDR2 as YFSETQ. The CDR3 has 12 residues. The full variable domain, rest sourced from reference TRBV5-1 and TRBJ2-7, is KAGVTQTPRYLIKTRGQQVTLSCSPISGHRSVSWYQQTPGQGLQFLFEYFSETQRNKGNFPGRFSGRQFSNSRSEMNVSTLELGDSALYLCAPVRGAYEQYFGPGTRLTVT.

DNA for the CDR3: TGTGCCAGCAGACAGGGGGGGGCCGGGGAGCTGTTTTTT. As protein: CASRQGGAGELFF. J is TRBJ2-2 and V is TRBV27, with D maybe TRBD1 (8 bases). Germline values: CDR1 MNHEY, CDR2 SMNVEV (reference sequence). V lost 6 bases and J 6 bases, leaving 11 bases between the germline ends. The CDR3 is made up of 13 amino acids.

CDR3 nucleotides: TGCGCCAGCAGCTTGGCCCCGGGGGGAAACACCATATATTTT. It codes for CASSLAPGGNTIYF. The V gene is TRBV5-1, the J gene TRBJ1-3; D call uncertain. The CDR3 is 14 residues long. With 0 bases removed from V and 4 bases from J, the gap between germline ends came to 8 bases. CDR1 and CDR2 (germline): SGHRS, YFSETQ.

The chain uses TRBV6-6 and TRBJ2-7, with D perhaps being TRBD1 or TRBD2 (5 bases each). The CDR3 totals 12 residues. The V end was cut by 10 bases, the J end by 2 bases, with 12 bases between. Per the germline V gene, CDR1 is MNHNY and CDR2 is SVGAGI (reference sequence). The CDR3 DNA follows: TGTGCCACGTCTGGGGGACCCTACGAGCAGTACTTC. Its translation: CATSGGPYEQYF.

CDR3 coding DNA: TGCGCCAGCAGACCCGTGGTGGGGTGGTTTGGAAACACCATATATTTT. The encoded protein is CASRPVVGWFGNTIYF. The rearrangement joins TRBV4-1 to TRBJ1-3; D ambiguous. Germline-derived CDR1 and CDR2 are MGHRA and YSYEKL. V was clipped by 6 bases and J by 3 bases, with 18 bases between them. There are 16 residues in the CDR3.

V gene TRBV2 combines with J gene TRBJ1-5; 9 nucleotides match TRBD1. This CDR3 has 16 residues. Trimming at V came to 4 bases and at J to 8 bases, leaving 12 bases not matched to a gene. Per germline, CDR1 SNHLY and CDR2 FYNNEI. The CDR3 DNA sequence: TGTGCCAGCAGTGGTAGTTTGACAGGGGGAACTAAGCCCCAGCATTTT. Protein sequence: CASSGSLTGGTKPQHF.

This chain links TRBV2 with TRBJ1-1, with a weak D call TRBD1 (5 bases). Trimming pared 4 bases from V and 8 bases from J, leaving 20 bases between. CDR1 is SNHLY and CDR2 is FYNNEI in the germline V gene. The CDR3 totals 15 residues. The CDR3 loop reads CASSVGGTYSREAFF. CDR3 in DNA: TGTGCCAGCAGTGTAGGAGGGACTTACTCTCGCGAAGCTTTCTTT.

This rearrangement joins TRBV6-1 to TRBJ2-3, with D unclear. Trimming removed 4 bases from V and 3 bases from J, with 5 bases in between. CDR3 length equals 12 residues. Germline V gene lookup returns CDR1 MNHNS and CDR2 SASEGT. The CDR3 reads CASSVLTDTQYF. The CDR3 DNA reads TGTGCCAGCAGTGTATTAACAGATACGCAGTATTTT.

The chain recombines TRBV4-1 with TRBJ2-1; D may correspond to TRBD1 or TRBD2 (7 bases each). Germline-derived CDR1 and CDR2 are MGHRA and YSYEKL. Trimming took off 1 base at V and 2 bases at J, with 12 bases between the two ends. The CDR3 has 16 amino acids. CDR3 amino acids: CASSQGGRGPYNEQFF. The CDR3 nucleotides read TGCGCCAGCAGCCAAGGGGGGAGGGGGCCCTACAATGAGCAGTTCTTC.